This TCR beta chain is drawn from a study of T cells in Graves' hyperthyroidism and ophthalmopathy. General observations from the study: Prediction of ophthalmopathy progression came a median roughly 6.6 months pre-onset.

What was amplified from RNA transcripts were TCR beta CDR3 regions. The TCR CDR3 first-round RT-PCR relied on the HTBI primer set. TCRdb redid the calling of the multiplex PCR reads with MiXCR, one entry per CDR3 protein. Among fewer than 500,000 distinct CDR3 sequences listed, roughly 14% were seen once. CDR3 length equals 14 residues. J was trimmed by 6 bases and V by 4 bases; bases with no gene match: 7. Germline CDR1 reads SEHNR; CDR2 reads FQNEAQ (reference sequence). Note on this clonotype: The target antigen is unknown.

Out of approximately 10 ml of fresh peripheral blood came the PBMCs. The sample was blood. This chain connects TRBV7-9 to TRBJ1-2, with 8 bases matching TRBD1. This clonotype was obtained from a man aged 25-40 years with Graves' hyperthyroidism that later progressed to Graves' ophthalmopathy. The chain's CDR3 is CASSSPWTGNGYTF. The CDR3 DNA is TGTGCCAGCAGCTCACCATGGACAGGGAATGGCTACACCTTC.